This is a list of T cell receptor beta chains from one sample in a study of graft-versus-host responses after intestinal transplantation. The table came from immunoSEQ multiplex PCR; TCRdb's copy has only in-frame clones and leaves some out. The sample carries some 130,000 clones, roughly 96% recorded once. These receptors lack a known antigen. The input for sequencing was unstimulated CD8+ T cells sorted from spleen or lymph node cells, taken before intestinal transplant. The receptor set was obtained from a human donor who received an intestinal transplant. The CDR3 runs from the conserved cysteine through the conserved F or W. D genes are given only for firm matches. Expanded clones get a size class; other rows say once, few or many, or leave the size out.

D: NA
length: 13
size: NA
J: TRBJ1-1
V: TRBV7-4
DNA: TGTGCCAGCAGGCCCTCCTTGAACACTGAAGCTTTCTTT
CDR3: CASRPSLNTEAFF

D: NA
length: 18
size: NA
J: TRBJ2-1
V: TRBV4-1
DNA: TGCGCCAGCAGCCAAGATCCGCTCTTCGACGGCTCCTACAATGAGCAGTTCTTC
CDR3: CASSQDPLFDGSYNEQFF

D: NA
length: 16
size: NA
J: TRBJ2-1
V: TRBV7-2
DNA: TGTGCCAGCAGCTTCACAGGGTCCCTGTATTCTAATGAGCAGTTCTTC
CDR3: CASSFTGSLYSNEQFF

D: NA
length: 14
size: NA
J: TRBJ1-1
V: TRBV14
DNA: TGTGCCAGCAGCCCACGGAGGGCGTGGACTGAAGCTTTCTTT
CDR3: CASSPRRAWTEAFF

D: NA
length: 15
size: NA
J: TRBJ2-4
V: TRBV15
DNA: TGTGCCACCAGCAGAGAGGGGGGAGGCAAAAACATTCAGTACTTC
CDR3: CATSREGGGKNIQYF

D: NA
length: 12
size: NA
J: TRBJ2-5
V: TRBV6-5
DNA: TGTGCCAGCAGTCCAGTCCAAGAGACCCAGTACTTC
CDR3: CASSPVQETQYF

D: TRBD1
length: 15
size: NA
J: TRBJ1-2
V: TRBV9
DNA: TGTGCCAGCAGCGCCGGGGGAGGACAGGGGGCTGGCTACACCTTC
CDR3: CASSAGGGQGAGYTF

D: TRBD1
length: 15
size: NA
J: TRBJ1-2
V: TRBV16
DNA: TGTGCCAGCAGCCAAGGCCGGACAGGGGGTAGTGGCTACACCTTC
CDR3: CASSQGRTGGSGYTF

D: NA
length: 11
size: once
J: TRBJ1-1
V: TRBV5-6
DNA: TGTGCCAGCAGCCTCCACACTGAAGCTTTCTTT
CDR3: CASSLHTEAFF

D: NA
length: 15
size: NA
J: TRBJ1-3
V: TRBV7-9
DNA: TGTGCCAGCAGCTTAAGGGACTTTCCCGGAAACACCATATATTTT
CDR3: CASSLRDFPGNTIYF

D: TRBD2
length: 15
size: NA
J: TRBJ2-7
V: TRBV4-3
DNA: TGCGCCAGCAGCCAAGATCGGACTAGCTTTTACGAGCAGTACTTC
CDR3: CASSQDRTSFYEQYF

D: NA
length: 13
size: NA
J: TRBJ2-7
V: TRBV2
DNA: TGTGCCAGCAGAGCCCCTTATAACTACGAGCAGTACTTC
CDR3: CASRAPYNYEQYF

D: NA
length: 16
size: NA
J: TRBJ1-1
V: TRBV18
DNA: TGTGCCAGCTCACCACTCGGCGGGAGATTGGACACTGAAGCTTTCTTT
CDR3: CASSPLGGRLDTEAFF

D: NA
length: 13
size: NA
J: TRBJ2-7
V: TRBV7-2
DNA: TGTGCCAGCAGCTTAGTTGTAGGGTACGAGCAGTACTTC
CDR3: CASSLVVGYEQYF

D: TRBD2
length: 18
size: once
J: TRBJ2-1
V: TRBV7-6
DNA: TGTGCCAGCAGCTTAGCGAGTGGCTCTGGGACTAGATTCGATGAGCAGTTCTTC
CDR3: CASSLASGSGTRFDEQFF

D: NA
length: 14
size: NA
J: TRBJ2-5
V: TRBV4-2
DNA: TGTGCCAGCAGCCAGTGGATTTACCAAGAGACCCAGTACTTC
CDR3: CASSQWIYQETQYF

D: NA
length: 10
size: NA
J: TRBJ2-1
V: TRBV29-1
DNA: TGCAGCGTCGGCGGGACTGAGCAGTTCTTC
CDR3: CSVGGTEQFF

D: TRBD1
length: 13
size: NA
J: TRBJ1-1
V: TRBV6-6
DNA: TGTGCCAGCAACCCACAGGGGAGAACTGAAGCTTTCTTT
CDR3: CASNPQGRTEAFF

D: TRBD1
length: 17
size: NA
J: TRBJ1-3
V: TRBV11-2
DNA: TGTGCCAGCAGCCAGAACCCGGGACAGGGATTTGGAAACACCATATATTTT
CDR3: CASSQNPGQGFGNTIYF

D: NA
length: 18
size: NA
J: TRBJ1-2
V: TRBV7-8
DNA: TGTGCCAGCAGCTATACGGGAATAGGGGCAGGTAGACCCTATGGCTACACCTTC
CDR3: CASSYTGIGAGRPYGYTF

D: TRBD2
length: 16
size: NA
J: TRBJ2-1
V: TRBV19
DNA: TGTGCCAGTAATGTAGCGGGAGGAACCCACTACAATGAGCAGTTCTTC
CDR3: CASNVAGGTHYNEQFF

D: TRBD2
length: 16
size: NA
J: TRBJ2-1
V: TRBV27
DNA: TGTGCCAGCAGTCCCTGGACTAGCGGGAGTTTCAATGAGCAGTTCTTC
CDR3: CASSPWTSGSFNEQFF

D: NA
length: 11
size: NA
J: TRBJ2-1
V: TRBV7-8
DNA: TGTGCCAGCAGCTTTTACAATGAGCAGTTCTTC
CDR3: CASSFYNEQFF

D: NA
length: 16
size: once
J: TRBJ2-1
V: TRBV7-9
DNA: TGTGCCAGCAGCTTAGGAGGGGTTCTTACCTACAATGAGCAGTTCTTC
CDR3: CASSLGGVLTYNEQFF

D: TRBD2
length: 13
size: NA
J: TRBJ2-7
V: TRBV29-1
DNA: TGCAGCGTTGAGAGCGGGAGTACCTACGAGCAGTACTTC
CDR3: CSVESGSTYEQYF

D: NA
length: 15
size: once
J: TRBJ2-7
V: TRBV5-4
DNA: TGTGCCAGCAGCTTTCGGGGGGCCGGCTCCTACGAGCAGTACTTC
CDR3: CASSFRGAGSYEQYF

D: TRBD1
length: 15
size: NA
J: TRBJ2-7
V: TRBV6-5
DNA: TGTGCCAGCGTAACAGGGGCAACACTAACCTACGAGCAGTACTTC
CDR3: CASVTGATLTYEQYF

D: TRBD2
length: 14
size: NA
J: TRBJ2-1
V: TRBV30
DNA: TGTGCCTGGAGTGAAGCGGGGGTATACAATGAGCAGTTCTTC
CDR3: CAWSEAGVYNEQFF

D: NA
length: 16
size: NA
J: TRBJ2-1
V: TRBV7-6
DNA: TGTGCCAGCAGCCGAGAGCTCGGGATCTCCTACAATGAGCAGTTCTTC
CDR3: CASSRELGISYNEQFF

D: TRBD2
length: 15
size: NA
J: TRBJ2-2
V: TRBV7-2
DNA: TGTGCCAGCAAGAACGGGAGGCGATTCACCGGGGAGCTGTTTTTT
CDR3: CASKNGRRFTGELFF

D: NA
length: 15
size: NA
J: TRBJ2-3
V: TRBV5-5
DNA: TGTGCCAGCAGCGTGCTAGGGGGGGTCACAGATACGCAGTATTTT
CDR3: CASSVLGGVTDTQYF

D: NA
length: 15
size: NA
J: TRBJ2-7
V: TRBV28
DNA: TGTGCCAGCAGTTTATTTGTGGGGCGTCCGTACGAGCAGTACTTC
CDR3: CASSLFVGRPYEQYF

D: NA
length: 13
size: NA
J: TRBJ2-1
V: TRBV6-5
DNA: TGTGCCAGCAGTCCCCTCCCACAGGCGGAGCAGTTCTTC
CDR3: CASSPLPQAEQFF

D: NA
length: 15
size: NA
J: TRBJ2-7
V: TRBV28
DNA: TGTGCCAGCAGCACTACAGCGGAGAGCTCCTACGAGCAGTACTTC
CDR3: CASSTTAESSYEQYF

D: TRBD1
length: 14
size: NA
J: TRBJ1-1
V: TRBV6-5
DNA: TGTGCCAGCAGCTGGGGACAGTATAACACTGAAGCTTTCTTT
CDR3: CASSWGQYNTEAFF

D: NA
length: 14
size: NA
J: TRBJ2-1
V: TRBV27
DNA: TGTGCCAGCAGCCCATCTGGGGGTGGAAATGAGCAGTTCTTC
CDR3: CASSPSGGGNEQFF

D: TRBD2
length: 14
size: NA
J: TRBJ2-7
V: TRBV28
DNA: TGTGCCAGCAGTGGCAGCGGGGGACCCTACGAGCAGTACTTC
CDR3: CASSGSGGPYEQYF

D: NA
length: 15
size: NA
J: TRBJ2-7
V: TRBV27
DNA: TGTGCCAGCAGTTTAAGGGACACTGACCCCTACGAGCAGTACTTC
CDR3: CASSLRDTDPYEQYF

D: TRBD2
length: 18
size: NA
J: TRBJ2-1
V: TRBV7-6
DNA: TGTGCCAGCAGCTTGACGATAGGGACTAGCGGGCCGTACAATGAGCAGTTCTTC
CDR3: CASSLTIGTSGPYNEQFF

D: NA
length: 14
size: NA
J: TRBJ2-7
V: TRBV4-1
DNA: TGCGCCAGCAGCCAAGTCCTAAAAGACTACGAGCAGTACTTC
CDR3: CASSQVLKDYEQYF

D: TRBD1
length: 16
size: NA
J: TRBJ2-7
V: TRBV5-4
DNA: TGTGCCAGCAGCGGTCCGCCGGGACAGGGGGCCTACGAGCAGTACTTC
CDR3: CASSGPPGQGAYEQYF

D: TRBD1
length: 20
size: NA
J: TRBJ1-5
V: TRBV4-2
DNA: TGTGCCAGCAGCTTCGTGAGGGTATTCGACAGGGATGATGTCAATCAGCCCCAGCATTTT
CDR3: CASSFVRVFDRDDVNQPQHF

D: NA
length: 15
size: NA
J: TRBJ2-7
V: TRBV10-2
DNA: TGCGCCAGCAGTGTGCGCGGGACGCCATCCTACGAGCAGTACTTC
CDR3: CASSVRGTPSYEQYF

D: NA
length: 13
size: NA
J: TRBJ2-1
V: TRBV11-1
DNA: TGTGCCAGCAGCCCAGGGCGCTACAATGAGCAGTTCTTC
CDR3: CASSPGRYNEQFF

D: NA
length: 15
size: NA
J: TRBJ2-7
V: TRBV4-1
DNA: TGCGCCAGCAGCCAACCTCTCCGTCCCATTTACGAGCAGTACTTC
CDR3: CASSQPLRPIYEQYF